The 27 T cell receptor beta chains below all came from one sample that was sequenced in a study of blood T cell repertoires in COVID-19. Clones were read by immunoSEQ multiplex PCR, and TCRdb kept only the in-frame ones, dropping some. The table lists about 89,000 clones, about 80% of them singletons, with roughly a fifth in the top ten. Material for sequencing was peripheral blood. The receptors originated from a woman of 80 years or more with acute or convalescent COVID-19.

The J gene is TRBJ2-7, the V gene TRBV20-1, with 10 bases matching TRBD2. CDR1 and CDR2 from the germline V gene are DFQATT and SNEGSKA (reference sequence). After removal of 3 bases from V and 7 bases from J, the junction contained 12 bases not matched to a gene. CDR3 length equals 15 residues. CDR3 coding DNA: TGCAGTGCTAGTTTTGTCGGTAGCGGGGGGTGGGAGCAGTACTTC. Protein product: CSASFVGSGGWEQYF.

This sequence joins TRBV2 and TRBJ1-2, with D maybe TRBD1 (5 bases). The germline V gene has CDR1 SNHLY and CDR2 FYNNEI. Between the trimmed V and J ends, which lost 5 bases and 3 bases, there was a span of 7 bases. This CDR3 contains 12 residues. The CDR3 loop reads CASSRDYYGYTF. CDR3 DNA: TGTGCCAGCAGTCGGGACTACTATGGCTACACCTTC.

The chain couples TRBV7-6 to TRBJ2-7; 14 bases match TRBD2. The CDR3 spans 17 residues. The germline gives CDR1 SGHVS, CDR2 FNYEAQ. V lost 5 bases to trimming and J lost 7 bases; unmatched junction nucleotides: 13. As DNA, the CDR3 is TGTGCCAGCAGCACTGGGGGACTAGCGGGAGCGCTGGGAGAGCAGTACTTC. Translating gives CASSTGGLAGALGEQYF.

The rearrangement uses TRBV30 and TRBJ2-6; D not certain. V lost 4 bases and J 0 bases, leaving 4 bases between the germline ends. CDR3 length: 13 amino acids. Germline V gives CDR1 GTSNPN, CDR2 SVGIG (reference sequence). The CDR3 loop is CAWTNSGANVLTF. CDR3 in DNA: TGTGCCTGGACCAACTCTGGGGCCAACGTCCTGACTTTC.

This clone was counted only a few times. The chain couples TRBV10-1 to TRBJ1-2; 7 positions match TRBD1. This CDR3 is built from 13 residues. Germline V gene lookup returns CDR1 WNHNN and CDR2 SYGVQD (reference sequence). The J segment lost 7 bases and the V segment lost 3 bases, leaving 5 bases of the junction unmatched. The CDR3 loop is CASSESRDSGYTF. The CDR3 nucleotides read TGCGCCAGCAGTGAATCGAGGGACAGTGGCTACACCTTC.

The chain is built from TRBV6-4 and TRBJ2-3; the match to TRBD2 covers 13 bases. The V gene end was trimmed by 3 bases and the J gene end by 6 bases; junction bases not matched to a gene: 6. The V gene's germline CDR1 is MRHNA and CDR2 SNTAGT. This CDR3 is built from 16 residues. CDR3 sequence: CASSEGLAGAGDTQYF. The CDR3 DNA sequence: TGTGCCAGCAGTGAAGGACTAGCGGGAGCGGGGGATACGCAGTATTTT.

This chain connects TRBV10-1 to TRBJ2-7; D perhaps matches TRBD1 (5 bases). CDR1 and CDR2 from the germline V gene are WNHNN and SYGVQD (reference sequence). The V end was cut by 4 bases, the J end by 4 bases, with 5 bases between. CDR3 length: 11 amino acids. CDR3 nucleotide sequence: TGCGCCAGCAGTGCAGGGTACGAGCAGTACTTC. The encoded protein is CASSAGYEQYF.

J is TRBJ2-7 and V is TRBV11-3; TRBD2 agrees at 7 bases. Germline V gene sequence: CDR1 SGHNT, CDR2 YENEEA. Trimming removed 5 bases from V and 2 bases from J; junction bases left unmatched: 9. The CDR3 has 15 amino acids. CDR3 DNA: TGTGCCAGCAGCCCCCAGCGGGAACTTCCCTACGAGCAGTACTTC. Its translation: CASSPQRELPYEQYF.

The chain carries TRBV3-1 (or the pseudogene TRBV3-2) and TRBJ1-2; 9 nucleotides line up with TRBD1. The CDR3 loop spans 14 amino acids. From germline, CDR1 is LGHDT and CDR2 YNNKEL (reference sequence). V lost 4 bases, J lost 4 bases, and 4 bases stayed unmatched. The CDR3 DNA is TGTGCCAGCAGCCGGAGACAGGGGGGCTATGGCTACACCTTC. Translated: CASSRRQGGYGYTF.

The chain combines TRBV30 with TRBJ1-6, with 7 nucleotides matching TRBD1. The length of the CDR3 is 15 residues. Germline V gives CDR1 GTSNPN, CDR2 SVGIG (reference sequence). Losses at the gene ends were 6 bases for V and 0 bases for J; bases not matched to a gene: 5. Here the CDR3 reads CACSGQSSYNSPLHF. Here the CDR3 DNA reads TGTGCCTGCTCGGGACAGAGCTCCTATAATTCACCCCTCCACTTT.

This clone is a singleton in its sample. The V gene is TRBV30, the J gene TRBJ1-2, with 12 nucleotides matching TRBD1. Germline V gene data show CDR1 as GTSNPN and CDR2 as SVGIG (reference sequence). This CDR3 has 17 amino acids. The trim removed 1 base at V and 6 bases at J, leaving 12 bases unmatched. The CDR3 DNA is TGTGCCTGGAGTGCCCGGCAGGGACAGGGGGCGTCGAATGGCTACACCTTC. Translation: CAWSARQGQGASNGYTF.

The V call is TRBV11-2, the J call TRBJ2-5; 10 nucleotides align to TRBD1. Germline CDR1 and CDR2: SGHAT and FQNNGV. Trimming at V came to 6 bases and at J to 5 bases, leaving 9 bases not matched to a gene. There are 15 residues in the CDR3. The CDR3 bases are TGTGCCAGCAGGGACAGGGGGTTGAGTAGCGAGACCCAGTACTTC. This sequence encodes CASRDRGLSSETQYF.

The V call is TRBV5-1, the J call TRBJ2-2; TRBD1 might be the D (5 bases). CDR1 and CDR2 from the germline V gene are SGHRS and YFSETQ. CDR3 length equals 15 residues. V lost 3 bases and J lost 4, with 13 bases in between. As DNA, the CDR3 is TGCGCCAGCAGCTCAGAACACAGGATCACCGGGGAGCTGTTTTTT. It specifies CASSSEHRITGELFF.

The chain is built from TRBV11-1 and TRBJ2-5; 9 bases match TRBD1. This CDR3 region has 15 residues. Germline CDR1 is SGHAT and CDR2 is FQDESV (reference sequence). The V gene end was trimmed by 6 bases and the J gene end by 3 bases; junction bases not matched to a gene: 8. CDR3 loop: CASRSTGTGKETQYF. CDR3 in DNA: TGTGCCAGCAGATCTACCGGGACAGGGAAAGAGACCCAGTACTTC. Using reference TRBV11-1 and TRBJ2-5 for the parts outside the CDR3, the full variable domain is EAEVAQSPRYKITEKSQAVAFWCDPISGHATLYWYRQILGQGPELLVQFQDESVVDDSQLPKDRFSAERLKGVDSTLKIQPAELGDSAMYLCASRSTGTGKETQYFGPGTRLLVL.

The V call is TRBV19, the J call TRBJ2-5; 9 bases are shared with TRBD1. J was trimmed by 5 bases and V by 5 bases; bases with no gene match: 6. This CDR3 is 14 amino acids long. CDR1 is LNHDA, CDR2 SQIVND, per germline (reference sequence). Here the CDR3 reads CASSLTGGRETQYF. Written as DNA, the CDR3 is TGTGCCAGTAGTCTCACAGGGGGCCGGGAGACCCAGTACTTC.

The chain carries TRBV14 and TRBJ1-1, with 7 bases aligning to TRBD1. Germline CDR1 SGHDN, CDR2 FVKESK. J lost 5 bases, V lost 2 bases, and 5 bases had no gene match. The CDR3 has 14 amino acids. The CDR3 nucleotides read TGTGCCAGCAGCCAAAACAGGGGAGGAACTGAAGCTTTCTTT. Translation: CASSQNRGGTEAFF.

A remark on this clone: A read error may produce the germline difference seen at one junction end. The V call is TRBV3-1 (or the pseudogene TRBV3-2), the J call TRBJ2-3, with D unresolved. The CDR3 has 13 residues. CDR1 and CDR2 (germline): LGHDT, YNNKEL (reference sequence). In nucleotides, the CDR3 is TGTGCTAGCAGCCCCGTCACCACAGACACGCAGTATTTT. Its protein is CASSPVTTDTQYF.

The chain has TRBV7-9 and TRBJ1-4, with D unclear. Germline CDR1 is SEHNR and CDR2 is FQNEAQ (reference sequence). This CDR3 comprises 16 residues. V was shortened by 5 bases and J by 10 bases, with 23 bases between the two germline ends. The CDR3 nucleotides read TGTGCCAGCAGCCGAACCGCCCGGGAAGGATACCGAAAACTGTTTTTT. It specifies CASSRTAREGYRKLFF.

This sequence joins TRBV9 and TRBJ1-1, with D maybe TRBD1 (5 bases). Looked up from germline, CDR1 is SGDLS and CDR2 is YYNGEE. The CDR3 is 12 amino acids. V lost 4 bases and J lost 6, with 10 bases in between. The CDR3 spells CASSPPGAEAFF. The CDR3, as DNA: TGTGCCAGCAGCCCCCCGGGGGCTGAAGCTTTCTTT.

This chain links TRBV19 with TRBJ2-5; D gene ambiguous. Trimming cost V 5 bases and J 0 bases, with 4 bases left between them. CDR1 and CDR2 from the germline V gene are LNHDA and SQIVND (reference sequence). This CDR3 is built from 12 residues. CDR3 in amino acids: CASSRDQETQYF. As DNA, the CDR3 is TGTGCCAGTAGTCGGGACCAAGAGACCCAGTACTTC.

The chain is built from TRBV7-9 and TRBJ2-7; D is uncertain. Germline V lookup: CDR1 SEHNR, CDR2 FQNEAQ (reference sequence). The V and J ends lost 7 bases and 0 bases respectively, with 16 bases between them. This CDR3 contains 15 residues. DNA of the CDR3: TGTGCCAGCACCCGTCTAGAGCGCGGCTCCTACGAGCAGTACTTC. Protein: CASTRLERGSYEQYF.

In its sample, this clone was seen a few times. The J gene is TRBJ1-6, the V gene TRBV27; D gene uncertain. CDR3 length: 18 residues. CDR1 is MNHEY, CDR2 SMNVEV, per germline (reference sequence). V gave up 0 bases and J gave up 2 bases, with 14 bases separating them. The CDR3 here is CASSLSTPQETYNSPLHF. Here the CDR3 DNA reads TGTGCCAGCAGTTTATCGACCCCCCAGGAAACCTATAATTCACCCCTCCACTTT.

The CDR3 here is CASILIGSYNSPLHF. In DNA form, the CDR3 reads TGTGCCAGCATTCTCATCGGGTCCTATAATTCACCCCTCCACTTT. The J gene is TRBJ1-6, the V gene TRBV2; D ambiguous. The CDR3 length is 15 residues. V lost 7 bases and J 1 base, leaving 11 bases between the germline ends. Per germline, CDR1 SNHLY and CDR2 FYNNEI.

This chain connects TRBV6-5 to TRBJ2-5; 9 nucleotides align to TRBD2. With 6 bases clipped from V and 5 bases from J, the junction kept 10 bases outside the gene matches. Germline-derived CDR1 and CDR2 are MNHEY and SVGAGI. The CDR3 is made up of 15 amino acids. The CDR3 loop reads CASRSAGGGRETQYF. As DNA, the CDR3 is TGTGCCAGCAGGAGCGCGGGGGGGGGACGGGAGACCCAGTACTTC.

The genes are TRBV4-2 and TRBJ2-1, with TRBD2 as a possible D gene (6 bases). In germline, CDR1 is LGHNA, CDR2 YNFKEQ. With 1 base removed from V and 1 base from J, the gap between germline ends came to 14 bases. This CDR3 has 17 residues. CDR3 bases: TGTGCCAGCAGCCAAGGGGGCGGGGTCGGGTCCTACAATGAGCAGTTCTTC. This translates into CASSQGGGVGSYNEQFF.

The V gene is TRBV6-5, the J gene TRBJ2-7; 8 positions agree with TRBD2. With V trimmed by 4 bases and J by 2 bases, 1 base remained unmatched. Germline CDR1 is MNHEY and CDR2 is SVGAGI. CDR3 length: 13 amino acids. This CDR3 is CASSLAGPYEQYF. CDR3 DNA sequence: TGTGCCAGCAGTTTAGCGGGACCCTACGAGCAGTACTTC.

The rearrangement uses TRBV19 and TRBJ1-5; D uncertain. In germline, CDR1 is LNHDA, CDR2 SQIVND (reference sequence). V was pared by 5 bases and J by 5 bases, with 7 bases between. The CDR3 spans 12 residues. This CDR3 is CASSELDQPQHF. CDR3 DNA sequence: TGTGCCAGTAGTGAACTGGATCAGCCCCAGCATTTT.